Shown below are 5 T cell receptor beta chains from a single sample sequenced in a study of memory CD4+ T cells and cytomegalovirus serostatus. TCRdb keeps only in-frame clones here, not all; method: immunoSEQ multiplex PCR. The data show over 45,000 clones, with more than 75% seen just once and roughly 0.4% held by the top ten. Single viable CD3+CD4+CD8-CD45RO+ cells were sorted as the memory CD4+ T cells. The sample consisted of memory CD4+ T cells from blood. These receptors all come from an adult in good health and CMV-seronegative.

The rearrangement links TRBV5-4 to TRBJ2-7; weak D call: TRBD2 (5 bases). Deletions cut 6 bases from V and 7 bases from J, with 14 bases between. CDR3 size: 12 residues. Germline V gene sequence: CDR1 SGHNT, CDR2 YYREEE (reference sequence). CDR3 nucleotide sequence: TGTGCCAGCAAAGTTCCTCGAGGGGAGCAGTACTTC. Translating gives CASKVPRGEQYF.

The chain is built from TRBV11-2 and TRBJ2-2; maybe TRBD1 (6 bases). The CDR3 contains 15 residues. The germline V gene encodes CDR1 SGHAT and CDR2 FQNNGV. The V and J ends lost 5 bases and 3 bases respectively, with 13 bases between them. The CDR3 region is CASSPYRADTGELFF. The CDR3 DNA reads as TGTGCCAGCAGCCCCTACAGGGCGGACACCGGGGAGCTGTTTTTT.

This CDR3 reads CASSLTGAPKEAFF. For the CDR3, the DNA is TGTGCCAGCAGTCTCACAGGGGCCCCAAAGGAAGCTTTCTTT. V and J are TRBV5-6 and TRBJ1-1; TRBD1 aligns across 7 bases. The CDR3 is 14 amino acids. Trimming removed 5 bases from V and 8 bases from J; junction bases left unmatched: 12. CDR1 is SGHDT and CDR2 is YYEEEE in the germline V gene.

The V call is TRBV28, the J call TRBJ1-6; the D gene is possibly TRBD1 (5 bases). This CDR3 contains 14 residues. Per the germline V gene, CDR1 is MDHEN and CDR2 is SYDVKM. V was pared by 3 bases and J by 6 bases, with 9 bases between. The CDR3 DNA is TGTGCCAGCAGTTTCGGGGCTAGTAATTCACCCCTCCACTTT. This encodes CASSFGASNSPLHF.

V gene TRBV28 combines with J gene TRBJ2-7, with TRBD2 matching over 7 bases. There are 15 residues in the CDR3. Trimming at V came to 6 bases and at J to 5 bases, leaving 13 bases not matched to a gene. Per the germline V gene, CDR1 is MDHEN and CDR2 is SYDVKM. The CDR3: CASRYQGVGGDEQYF. The CDR3 coding sequence is TGTGCCAGCAGATACCAGGGAGTGGGGGGGGACGAGCAGTACTTC.